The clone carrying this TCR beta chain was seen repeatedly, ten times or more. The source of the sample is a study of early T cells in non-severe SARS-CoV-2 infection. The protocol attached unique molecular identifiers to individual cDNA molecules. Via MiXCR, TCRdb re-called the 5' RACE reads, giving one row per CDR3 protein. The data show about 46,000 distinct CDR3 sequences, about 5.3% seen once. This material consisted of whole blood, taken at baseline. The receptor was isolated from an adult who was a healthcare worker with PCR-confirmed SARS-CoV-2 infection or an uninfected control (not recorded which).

The DNA for the CDR3 is TGTGCCAGCAGCTCGGGACAGAGATTAAGCACAGATACGCAGTATTTT. It is translated as CASSSGQRLSTDTQYF. This chain links TRBV5-6 with TRBJ2-3; 7 nucleotides match TRBD1. In germline, CDR1 is SGHDT, CDR2 YYEEEE. This CDR3 is built from 16 residues. V was pared by 3 bases and J by 0 bases, with 7 bases of the junction left unmatched. Using reference TRBV5-6 and TRBJ2-3 for the parts outside the CDR3, the full variable domain is DAGVTQSPTHLIKTRGQQVTLRCSPKSGHDTVSWYQQALGQGPQFIFQYYEEEERQRGNFPDRFSGHQFPNYSSELNVNALLLGDSALYLCASSSGQRLSTDTQYFGPGTRLTVL.